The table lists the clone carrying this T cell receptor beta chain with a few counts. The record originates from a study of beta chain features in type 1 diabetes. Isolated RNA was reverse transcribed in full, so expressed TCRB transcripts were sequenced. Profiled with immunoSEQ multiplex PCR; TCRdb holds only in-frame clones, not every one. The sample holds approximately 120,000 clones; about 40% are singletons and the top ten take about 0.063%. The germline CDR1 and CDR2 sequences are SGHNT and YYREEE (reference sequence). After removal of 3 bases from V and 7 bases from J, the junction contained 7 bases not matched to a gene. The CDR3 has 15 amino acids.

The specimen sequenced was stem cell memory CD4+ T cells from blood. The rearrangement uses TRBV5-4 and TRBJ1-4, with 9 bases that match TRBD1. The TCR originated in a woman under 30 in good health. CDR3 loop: CASSWRGQGSEKLFF. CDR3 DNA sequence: TGTGCCAGCAGCTGGAGAGGACAGGGGAGTGAAAAACTGTTTTTT.